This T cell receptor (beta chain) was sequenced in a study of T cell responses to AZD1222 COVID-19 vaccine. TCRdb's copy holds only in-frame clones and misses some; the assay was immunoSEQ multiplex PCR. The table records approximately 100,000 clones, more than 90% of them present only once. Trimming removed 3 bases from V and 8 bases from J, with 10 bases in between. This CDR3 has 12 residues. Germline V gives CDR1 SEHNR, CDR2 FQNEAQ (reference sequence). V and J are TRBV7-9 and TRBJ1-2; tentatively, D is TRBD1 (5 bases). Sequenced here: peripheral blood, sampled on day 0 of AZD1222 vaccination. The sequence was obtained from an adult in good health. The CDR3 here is CASSFSGSGYTF. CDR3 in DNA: TGTGCCAGCAGCTTCTCAGGGAGCGGCTACACCTTC.